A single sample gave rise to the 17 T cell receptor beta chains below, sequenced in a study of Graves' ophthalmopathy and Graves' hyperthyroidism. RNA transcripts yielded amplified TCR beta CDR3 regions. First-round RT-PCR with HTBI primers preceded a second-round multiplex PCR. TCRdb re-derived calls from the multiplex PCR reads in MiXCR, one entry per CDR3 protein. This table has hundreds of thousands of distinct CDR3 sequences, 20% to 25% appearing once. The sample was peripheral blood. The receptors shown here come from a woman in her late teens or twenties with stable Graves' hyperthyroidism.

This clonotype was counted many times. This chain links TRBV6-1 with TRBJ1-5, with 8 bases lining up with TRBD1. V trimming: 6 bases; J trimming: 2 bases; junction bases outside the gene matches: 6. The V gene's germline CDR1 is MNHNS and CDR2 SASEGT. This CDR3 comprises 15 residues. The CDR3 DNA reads TGTGCCAGCAGGATAGGACAGGGAGGCAATCAGCCCCAGCATTTT. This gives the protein CASRIGQGGNQPQHF.

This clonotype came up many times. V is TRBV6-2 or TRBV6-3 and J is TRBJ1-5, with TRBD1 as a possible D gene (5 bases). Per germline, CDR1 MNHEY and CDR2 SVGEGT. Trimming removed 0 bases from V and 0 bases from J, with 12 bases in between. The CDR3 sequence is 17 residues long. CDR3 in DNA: TGTGCCAGCAGTTACTCTCCAGGGATTTATAGCAATCAGCCCCAGCATTTT. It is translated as CASSYSPGIYSNQPQHF.

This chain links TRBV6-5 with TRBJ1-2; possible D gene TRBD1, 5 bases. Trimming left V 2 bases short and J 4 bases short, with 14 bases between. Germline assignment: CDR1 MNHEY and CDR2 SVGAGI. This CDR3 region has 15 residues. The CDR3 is CASSYGAGDGYGYTF. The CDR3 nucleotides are TGTGCCAGCAGTTACGGGGCGGGAGACGGCTATGGCTACACCTTC.

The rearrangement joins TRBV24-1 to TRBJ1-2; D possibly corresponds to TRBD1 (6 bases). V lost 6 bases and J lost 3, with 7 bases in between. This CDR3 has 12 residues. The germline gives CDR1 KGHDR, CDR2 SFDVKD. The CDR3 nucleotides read TGTGCCACCAGTAGGACAGACTATGGCTACACCTTC. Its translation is CATSRTDYGYTF.

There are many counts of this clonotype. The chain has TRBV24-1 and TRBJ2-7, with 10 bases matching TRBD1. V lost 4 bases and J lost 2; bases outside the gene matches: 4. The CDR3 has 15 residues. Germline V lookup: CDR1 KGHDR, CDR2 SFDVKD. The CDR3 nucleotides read TGTGCCACCAGTGACGCCGGGACAGGGGCCTACGAGCAGTACTTC. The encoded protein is CATSDAGTGAYEQYF.

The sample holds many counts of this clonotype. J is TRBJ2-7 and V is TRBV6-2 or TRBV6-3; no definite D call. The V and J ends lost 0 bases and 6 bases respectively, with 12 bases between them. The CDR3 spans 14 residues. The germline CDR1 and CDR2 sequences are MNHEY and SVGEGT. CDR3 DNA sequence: TGTGCCAGCAGTTACTCGGGGTTCAGGATCGAGCAGTACTTC. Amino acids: CASSYSGFRIEQYF.

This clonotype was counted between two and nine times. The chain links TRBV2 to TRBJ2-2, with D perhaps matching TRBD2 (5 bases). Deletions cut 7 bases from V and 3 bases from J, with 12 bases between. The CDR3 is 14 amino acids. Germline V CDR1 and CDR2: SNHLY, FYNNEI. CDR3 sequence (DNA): TGTGCCAGCATGGAAAGAGGGTACACCGGGGAGCTGTTTTTT. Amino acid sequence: CASMERGYTGELFF.

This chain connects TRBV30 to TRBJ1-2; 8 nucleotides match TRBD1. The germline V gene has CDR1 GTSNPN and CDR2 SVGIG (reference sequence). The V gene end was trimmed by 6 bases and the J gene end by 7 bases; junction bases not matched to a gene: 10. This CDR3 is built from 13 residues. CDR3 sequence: CACHRDRPSGYTF. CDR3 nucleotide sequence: TGTGCCTGCCACCGGGACAGGCCCTCTGGCTACACCTTC.

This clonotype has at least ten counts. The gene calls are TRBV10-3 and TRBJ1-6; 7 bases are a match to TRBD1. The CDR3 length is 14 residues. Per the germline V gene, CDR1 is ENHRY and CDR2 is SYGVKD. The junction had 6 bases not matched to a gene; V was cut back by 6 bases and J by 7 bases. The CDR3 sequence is CAIRNGDRNSPLHF. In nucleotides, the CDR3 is TGTGCCATCAGGAACGGGGACAGAAATTCACCCCTCCACTTT.

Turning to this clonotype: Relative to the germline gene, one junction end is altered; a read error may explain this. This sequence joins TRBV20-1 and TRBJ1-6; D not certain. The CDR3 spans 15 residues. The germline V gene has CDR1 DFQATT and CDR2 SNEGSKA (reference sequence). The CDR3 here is CSAPRFGFYNSPLHF. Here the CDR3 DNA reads TGCAGTGCCCCAAGGTTTGGCTTCTATAATTCACCTCTCCACTTT.

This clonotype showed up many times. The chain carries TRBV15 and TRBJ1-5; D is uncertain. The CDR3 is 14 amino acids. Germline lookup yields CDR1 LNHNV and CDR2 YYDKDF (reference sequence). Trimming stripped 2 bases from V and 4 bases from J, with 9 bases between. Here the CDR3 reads CATSRWTDNQPQHF. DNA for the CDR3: TGTGCCACCAGCAGATGGACGGATAATCAGCCCCAGCATTTT. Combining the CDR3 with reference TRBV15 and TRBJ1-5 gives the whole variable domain DAMVIQNPRYQVTQFGKPVTLSCSQTLNHNVMYWYQQKSSQAPKLLFHYYDKDFNNEADTPDNFQSRRPNTSFCFLDIRSPGLGDTAMYLCATSRWTDNQPQHFGDGTRLSIL.

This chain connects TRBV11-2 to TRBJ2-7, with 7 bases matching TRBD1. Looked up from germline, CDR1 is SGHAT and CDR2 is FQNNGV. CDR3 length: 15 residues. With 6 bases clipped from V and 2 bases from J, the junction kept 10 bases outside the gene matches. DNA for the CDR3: TGTGCCAGCAGTGCGACAGGGTATTTTGCCTACGAGCAGTACTTC. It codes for CASSATGYFAYEQYF. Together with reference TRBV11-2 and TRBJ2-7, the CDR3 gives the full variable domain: EAGVAQSPRYKIIEKRQSVAFWCNPISGHATLYWYQQILGQGPKLLIQFQNNGVVDDSQLPKDRFSAERLKGVDSTLKIQPAKLEDSAVYLCASSATGYFAYEQYFGPGTRLTVT.

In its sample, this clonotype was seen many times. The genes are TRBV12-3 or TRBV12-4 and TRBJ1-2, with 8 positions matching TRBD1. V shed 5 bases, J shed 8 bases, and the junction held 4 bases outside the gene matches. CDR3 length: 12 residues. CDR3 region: CASSQGAGGYTF. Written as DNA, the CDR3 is TGTGCCAGCAGTCAGGGGGCCGGGGGCTACACCTTC.

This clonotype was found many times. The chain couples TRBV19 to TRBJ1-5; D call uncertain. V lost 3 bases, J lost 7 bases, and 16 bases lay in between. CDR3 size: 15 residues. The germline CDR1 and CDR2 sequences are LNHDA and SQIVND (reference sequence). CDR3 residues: CASSMSTEPRQPQHF. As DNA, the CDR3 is TGTGCCAGTAGTATGTCAACGGAACCAAGACAGCCCCAGCATTTT.

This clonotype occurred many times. The CDR3 coding sequence is TGCAGTGCTGAGCTCGACGAGCAGTACTTC. Residues: CSAELDEQYF. The rearrangement uses TRBV20-1 and TRBJ2-7; D unresolved. Germline CDR1 and CDR2: DFQATT and SNEGSKA (reference sequence). CDR3 length: 10 amino acids. The V end lost 5 bases, the J end lost 5 bases, and 7 bases lay between the germline ends.

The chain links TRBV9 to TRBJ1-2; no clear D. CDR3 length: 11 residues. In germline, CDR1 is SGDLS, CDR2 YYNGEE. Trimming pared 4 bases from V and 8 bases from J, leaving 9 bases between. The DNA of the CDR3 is TGTGCCAGCAGCACGCGAGACGGCTACACCTTC. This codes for CASSTRDGYTF.

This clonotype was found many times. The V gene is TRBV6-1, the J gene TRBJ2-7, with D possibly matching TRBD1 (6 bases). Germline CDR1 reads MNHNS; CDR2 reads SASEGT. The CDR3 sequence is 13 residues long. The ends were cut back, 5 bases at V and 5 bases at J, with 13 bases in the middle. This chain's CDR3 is CASSTGSRNEQYF. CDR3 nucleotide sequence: TGTGCCAGCAGTACAGGGAGCCGGAACGAGCAGTACTTC.